One sample yielded the 31 T cell receptor beta chains listed below, sequenced in a study of long-term antiretroviral therapy in people with HIV. The assay, immunoSEQ v3.0, was run at survey level. Method: immunoSEQ multiplex PCR; TCRdb's copy keeps in-frame clones and lacks some. Of about 40,000 clones in the sample, around 86% were seen once. The sample consisted of unsorted PBMCs, taken 1 year after starting antiretroviral therapy. The receptor source for this set is a man aged 18 to 30 with HIV.

The rearrangement joins TRBV27 to TRBJ2-1, with TRBD2 matching 8 bases. Germline V gene data show CDR1 as MNHEY and CDR2 as SMNVEV (reference sequence). The CDR3 runs 15 residues. J gave up 5 bases and V 5 bases, and 8 bases lay outside the gene matches. CDR3 DNA: TGTGCCAGCAGTACAGCGGGAGCCAAACACAATGAGCAGTTCTTC. Encoded protein: CASSTAGAKHNEQFF.

The chain links TRBV5-1 to TRBJ2-7; maybe TRBD1 (6 bases). The germline V gene encodes CDR1 SGHRS and CDR2 YFSETQ. V was cut by 3 bases and J by 3 bases, with 10 bases left in between. The CDR3 is made up of 13 amino acids. CDR3 loop: CASSSGRGYEQYF. The CDR3 nucleotides are TGCGCCAGCAGCTCGGGCAGGGGCTACGAGCAGTACTTC.

The chain carries TRBV7-9 and TRBJ2-5; D gene ambiguous. The length of the CDR3 is 14 residues. The V end was cut by 5 bases, the J end by 5 bases, with 15 bases between. The V gene's germline CDR1 is SEHNR and CDR2 FQNEAQ (reference sequence). The CDR3 nucleotides read TGTGCCAGCAGCCCAACGGTAGGCGAGGAGACCCAGTACTTC. Its translation: CASSPTVGEETQYF.

The V gene is TRBV7-9, the J gene TRBJ2-7; the match to TRBD2 covers 7 bases. Germline CDR1 reads SEHNR; CDR2 reads FQNEAQ (reference sequence). With 5 bases clipped from V and 3 bases from J, the junction kept 10 bases outside the gene matches. The CDR3 consists of 15 residues. CDR3 sequence: CASSISSGGFYEQYF. As DNA, the CDR3 is TGTGCCAGCAGCATTTCTAGCGGAGGATTCTACGAGCAGTACTTC.

The chain has TRBV14 and TRBJ2-3; possible D gene TRBD2, 5 bases. This CDR3 region has 15 residues. Trimming cost V 3 bases and J 1 base, with 11 bases left between them. Germline CDR1 and CDR2: SGHDN and FVKESK. This CDR3 is CASSHTSGRTDTQYF. The CDR3 DNA reads as TGTGCCAGCAGCCATACAAGCGGACGCACAGATACGCAGTATTTT. Drawing the rest from reference TRBV14 and TRBJ2-3, the complete variable domain is EAGVTQFPSHSVIEKGQTVTLRCDPISGHDNLYWYRRVMGKEIKFLLHFVKESKQDESGMPNNRFLAERTGGTYSTLKVQPAELEDSGVYFCASSHTSGRTDTQYFGPGTRLTVL.

The chain has TRBV27 and TRBJ2-3; D remains unclear. With 0 bases removed from V and 4 bases from J, the gap between germline ends came to 5 bases. The CDR3 runs 13 residues. The germline V gene has CDR1 MNHEY and CDR2 SMNVEV (reference sequence). CDR3 residues: CASSLSRSDTQYF. As DNA, the CDR3 is TGTGCCAGCAGTTTATCCAGGTCAGATACGCAGTATTTT.

This chain connects TRBV19 to TRBJ2-1, with TRBD2 identical over 8 bases. With V trimmed by 5 bases and J by 8 bases, 5 bases remained unmatched. Germline V gene lookup returns CDR1 LNHDA and CDR2 SQIVND (reference sequence). The CDR3 has 13 amino acids. The CDR3 loop reads CASSRGLAHEQFF. The CDR3 DNA reads as TGTGCCAGTAGTCGCGGACTAGCCCATGAGCAGTTCTTC.

The J gene is TRBJ2-7, the V gene TRBV7-9; D gene unclear. Trimming pared 5 bases from V and 0 bases from J, leaving 5 bases between. Germline CDR1 reads SEHNR; CDR2 reads FQNEAQ (reference sequence). The CDR3 has 12 amino acids. Here the CDR3 reads CASSRFSYEQYF. In DNA, the CDR3 is TGTGCCAGCAGCCGTTTCTCCTACGAGCAGTACTTC.

The rearrangement uses TRBV7-6 and TRBJ2-1; maybe TRBD1 (6 bases). Trimming took off 0 bases at V and 6 bases at J, with 15 bases between the two ends. CDR3 length: 16 residues. From germline, CDR1 is SGHVS and CDR2 FNYEAQ. CDR3 in amino acids: CASSLAWGPSSNEQFF. Written as DNA, the CDR3 is TGTGCCAGCAGCTTAGCGTGGGGGCCCAGCAGCAATGAGCAGTTCTTC.

The rearrangement joins TRBV6-1 to TRBJ2-1, with TRBD2 matching over 11 bases. The CDR3 has 12 amino acids. The V gene's germline CDR1 is MNHNS and CDR2 SASEGT. V lost 11 bases to trimming and J lost 4 bases; unmatched junction nucleotides: 1. CDR3 sequence reads: CALAGGYNEQFF. Here the CDR3 DNA reads TGTGCCCTAGCGGGAGGATACAATGAGCAGTTCTTC.

The J gene is TRBJ2-5, the V gene TRBV11-2; tentatively, D is TRBD2 (6 bases). Trimming cost V 1 base and J 5 bases, with 14 bases left between them. Germline CDR1 SGHAT, CDR2 FQNNGV. The CDR3 contains 15 residues. CDR3 region: CASSLAAGEVETQYF. The CDR3, as DNA: TGTGCCAGCAGCTTAGCGGCCGGGGAGGTCGAGACCCAGTACTTC.

V is TRBV4-3 and J is TRBJ2-7; D perhaps matches TRBD1 (6 bases). The V gene lost 1 base and the J gene lost 3 bases, with 7 bases spanning the gap. There are 13 residues in the CDR3. The V gene's germline CDR1 is LGHNA and CDR2 YSLEER. CDR3 amino acids: CASSQVGGYEQYF. CDR3 sequence (DNA): TGCGCCAGCAGCCAAGTAGGGGGCTACGAGCAGTACTTC.

V and J are TRBV19 and TRBJ2-7; 8 bases align to TRBD2. V shed 10 bases, J shed 6 bases, and the junction held 20 bases outside the gene matches. Per germline, CDR1 LNHDA and CDR2 SQIVND (reference sequence). CDR3 length: 16 amino acids. In DNA form, the CDR3 reads TGTGCCACCCAAGAGGTAGCGGGACCATTGAGTGGCGAGCAGTACTTC. It encodes CATQEVAGPLSGEQYF. Looking up the rest from reference TRBV19 and TRBJ2-7 gives the full variable domain: DGGITQSPKYLFRKEGQNVTLSCEQNLNHDAMYWYRQDPGQGLRLIYYSQIVNDFQKGDIAEGYSVSREKKESFPLTVTSAQKNPTAFYLCATQEVAGPLSGEQYFGPGTRLTVT.

The gene calls are TRBV7-9 and TRBJ2-1; possibly TRBD1 or TRBD2 for D (5 bases each). The V and J ends lost 5 bases and 8 bases respectively, with 13 bases between them. Germline assignment: CDR1 SEHNR and CDR2 FQNEAQ (reference sequence). This CDR3 has 13 residues. The CDR3 nucleotides are TGTGCCAGCAGCGCCGGGACGCCGCATGAGCAGTTCTTC. Encoded protein: CASSAGTPHEQFF. Looking up the rest from reference TRBV7-9 and TRBJ2-1 gives the full variable domain: DTGVSQNPRHKITKRGQNVTFRCDPISEHNRLYWYRQTLGQGPEFLTYFQNEAQLEKSRLLSDRFSAERPKGSFSTLEIQRTEQGDSAMYLCASSAGTPHEQFFGPGTRLTVL.

V gene TRBV18 combines with J gene TRBJ2-5; the D gene is possibly TRBD1 (7 bases). V was cut by 1 base and J by 0 bases, with 12 bases left in between. The V gene's germline CDR1 is KGHSH and CDR2 LQKENI. The CDR3 is 16 residues long. CDR3 nucleotide sequence: TGTGCCAGCTCACCACTGGCCAGGGGGGACCAAGAGACCCAGTACTTC. Encoded protein: CASSPLARGDQETQYF.

The chain combines TRBV29-1 with TRBJ1-1; 9 bases are shared with TRBD1. After removal of 3 bases from V and 4 bases from J, the junction contained 3 bases not matched to a gene. Per the germline V gene, CDR1 is SQVTM and CDR2 is ANQGSEA. This CDR3 contains 13 residues. The DNA of the CDR3 is TGCAGCGTTGAGGACAGGGGTTCCACTGAAGCTTTCTTT. Residues: CSVEDRGSTEAFF. The whole variable domain, filled in from reference TRBV29-1 and TRBJ1-1, reads SAVISQKPSRDICQRGTSLTIQCQVDSQVTMMFWYRQQPGQSLTLIATANQGSEATYESGFVIDKFPISRPNLTFSTLTVSNMSPEDSSIYLCSVEDRGSTEAFFGQGTRLTVV.

This rearrangement joins TRBV5-1 to TRBJ1-1; D is possibly TRBD1 (6 bases). Germline CDR1 SGHRS, CDR2 YFSETQ. V was pared by 0 bases and J by 2 bases, with 8 bases between. The CDR3 covers 14 residues. The CDR3 here is CASSLEGTNTEAFF. In DNA form, the CDR3 reads TGCGCCAGCAGCTTGGAAGGGACAAACACTGAAGCTTTCTTT.

This clone has a handful of counts. V gene TRBV7-3 combines with J gene TRBJ1-3; weak D call: TRBD1 (6 bases). This CDR3 spans 15 amino acids. Between the trimmed V and J ends, which lost 5 bases and 9 bases, there was a span of 20 bases. Germline V gene lookup returns CDR1 SGHTA and CDR2 FQGTGA. CDR3 in amino acids: CASSPGQPWEGTIYF. The CDR3 nucleotides are TGTGCCAGCAGCCCTGGACAGCCTTGGGAAGGCACCATATATTTT. The whole variable domain, filled in from reference TRBV7-3 and TRBJ1-3, reads GAGVSQTPSNKVTEKGKYVELRCDPISGHTALYWYRQSLGQGPEFLIYFQGTGAADDSGLPNDRFFAVRPEGSVSTLKIQRTERGDSAVYLCASSPGQPWEGTIYFGEGSWLTVV.

The table lists this clone with a few counts. This chain connects TRBV7-9 to TRBJ2-1, with D perhaps being TRBD1 or TRBD2 (5 bases each). Germline CDR1 and CDR2: SEHNR and FQNEAQ (reference sequence). Trimming shortened V by 5 bases and J by 4 bases, and 15 bases separated the two germline ends. CDR3 length equals 15 residues. The CDR3 sequence: CASSPARGKYNEQFF. The DNA for the CDR3 is TGTGCCAGCAGCCCCGCGAGGGGAAAGTACAATGAGCAGTTCTTC.

The rearrangement uses TRBV4-1 and TRBJ2-6; D is perhaps TRBD1 (5 bases). This CDR3 has 15 amino acids. Between the trimmed V and J ends, which lost 4 bases and 0 bases, there was a span of 7 bases. Germline loops: CDR1 MGHRA, CDR2 YSYEKL. CDR3 DNA sequence: TGCGCCAGCAGCCCAGGGCCCTCTGGGGCCAACGTCCTGACTTTC. Amino acid sequence: CASSPGPSGANVLTF.

This clone was observed once. The V and J genes are TRBV19 and TRBJ2-7, with 8 positions matching TRBD1. Germline trimming cut 6 bases from V and 2 bases from J; bases unmatched to any gene: 6. Germline CDR1 and CDR2: LNHDA and SQIVND (reference sequence). This CDR3 is built from 14 residues. The CDR3, as DNA: TGTGCCAGTAGCACAGGGACAGGCCCCTACGAGCAGTACTTC. It codes for CASSTGTGPYEQYF.

This sequence joins TRBV9 and TRBJ1-1, with D possibly TRBD1 on 5 matching bases. V was clipped by 4 bases and J by 4 bases, with 11 bases between them. Germline V lookup: CDR1 SGDLS, CDR2 YYNGEE. This CDR3 comprises 13 residues. The DNA of the CDR3 is TGTGCCAGCAGCTTAGGGGTGTCCACTGAAGCTTTCTTT. Its translation: CASSLGVSTEAFF. The full variable domain, with the rest looked up from reference TRBV9 and TRBJ1-1, is DSGVTQTPKHLITATGQRVTLRCSPRSGDLSVYWYQQSLDQGLQFLIQYYNGEERAKGNILERFSAQQFPDLHSELNLSSLELGDSALYFCASSLGVSTEAFFGQGTRLTVV.

This sequence joins TRBV19 and TRBJ2-2; possible D gene TRBD1, 6 bases. CDR3 length equals 14 residues. V gave up 8 bases and J gave up 1 base, with 11 bases separating them. Germline V gene lookup returns CDR1 LNHDA and CDR2 SQIVND (reference sequence). The CDR3 nucleotides read TGTGCCAGTCAGGGGCGGCGGAACACCGGGGAGCTGTTTTTT. Its translation is CASQGRRNTGELFF.

The genes are TRBV6-5 and TRBJ1-5; possible D gene TRBD1, 5 bases. Germline V gene lookup returns CDR1 MNHEY and CDR2 SVGAGI. The V end was cut by 2 bases, the J end by 6 bases, with 11 bases between. The CDR3 covers 14 residues. The CDR3 DNA is TGTGCCAGCAGTTACGGGGGGGATACTCAGCCCCAGCATTTT. It yields the protein CASSYGGDTQPQHF.

The chain links TRBV14 to TRBJ1-1; no clear D. The CDR3 runs to 17 residues. Trimming took 0 bases from V and 0 from J, leaving 14 bases between them. Germline V gene lookup returns CDR1 SGHDN and CDR2 FVKESK. The CDR3 is CASSQEGFPIMNTEAFF. As DNA, the CDR3 is TGTGCCAGCAGCCAAGAAGGCTTCCCAATCATGAACACTGAAGCTTTCTTT. The whole variable domain, remainder taken from reference TRBV14 and TRBJ1-1, is EAGVTQFPSHSVIEKGQTVTLRCDPISGHDNLYWYRRVMGKEIKFLLHFVKESKQDESGMPNNRFLAERTGGTYSTLKVQPAELEDSGVYFCASSQEGFPIMNTEAFFGQGTRLTVV.

The genes are TRBV9 and TRBJ1-1; D uncertain. This CDR3 is built from 14 residues. Trimming left V 0 bases short and J 7 bases short, with 13 bases between. Germline CDR1 is SGDLS and CDR2 is YYNGEE. The CDR3 sequence is CASSVGGGSREAFF. In DNA form, the CDR3 reads TGTGCCAGCAGCGTAGGGGGAGGGTCCCGTGAAGCTTTCTTT.

The chain is built from TRBV27 and TRBJ2-1; the match to TRBD2 covers 11 bases. The ends lost 4 bases at V and 7 bases at J; junction bases unmatched: 9. Germline CDR1 and CDR2: MNHEY and SMNVEV (reference sequence). The CDR3 consists of 16 residues. CDR3 sequence (DNA): TGTGCCAGCAGTTCGAATAGCGGGAGGGCTAAGAATGAGCAGTTCTTC. It encodes CASSSNSGRAKNEQFF.

This clone was seen a handful of times. The J gene is TRBJ2-7, the V gene TRBV19; D is unresolved. V dropped 3 bases and J dropped 6 bases, with 9 bases sitting between them. The CDR3 contains 12 residues. The germline gives CDR1 LNHDA, CDR2 SQIVND (reference sequence). The chain's CDR3 is CASSMSSSEQYF. CDR3 in DNA: TGTGCCAGTAGTATGTCCAGCTCCGAGCAGTACTTC.

This chain links TRBV28 with TRBJ2-1; 10 nucleotides align to TRBD1. V shed 8 bases and J 8 bases; nucleotides not matched to a gene: 9. Per germline, CDR1 MDHEN and CDR2 SYDVKM. The CDR3 runs 14 residues. This CDR3 is CASAPGTGADEQFF. Here the CDR3 DNA reads TGTGCCAGCGCCCCCGGGACAGGGGCGGATGAGCAGTTCTTC.

V is TRBV10-2 and J is TRBJ2-1; TRBD2 matches 11 bases. The J segment lost 4 bases and the V segment lost 10 bases, leaving 3 bases of the junction unmatched. Germline CDR1 reads WSHSY; CDR2 reads SAAADI. The CDR3 consists of 13 residues. This CDR3 reads CATSSGRYNEQFF. The DNA of the CDR3 is TGCGCCACCTCTAGCGGGAGGTACAATGAGCAGTTCTTC.

The chain couples TRBV28 to TRBJ1-4, with D maybe TRBD1 (5 bases). Germline V CDR1 and CDR2: MDHEN, SYDVKM. Trimming took off 7 bases at V and 2 bases at J, with 14 bases between the two ends. The CDR3 sequence is 15 residues long. CDR3: CASTQGERTNEKLFF. DNA for the CDR3: TGTGCCAGCACCCAAGGGGAGCGGACTAATGAAAAACTGTTTTTT.